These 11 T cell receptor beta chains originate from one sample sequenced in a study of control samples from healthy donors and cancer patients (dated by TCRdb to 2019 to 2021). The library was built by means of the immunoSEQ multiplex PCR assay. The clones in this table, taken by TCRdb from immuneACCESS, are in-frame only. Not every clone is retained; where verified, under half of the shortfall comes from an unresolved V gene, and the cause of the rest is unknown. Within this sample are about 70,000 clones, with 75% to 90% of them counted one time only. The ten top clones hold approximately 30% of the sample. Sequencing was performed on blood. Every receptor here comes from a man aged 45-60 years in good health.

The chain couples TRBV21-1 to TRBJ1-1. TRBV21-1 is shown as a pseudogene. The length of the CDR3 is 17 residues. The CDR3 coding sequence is TGTGCCATTAACCGGGACCCCCGTCTGGCGGCGAACACTGAAGCTTTCTTT. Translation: CAINRDPRLAANTEAFF.

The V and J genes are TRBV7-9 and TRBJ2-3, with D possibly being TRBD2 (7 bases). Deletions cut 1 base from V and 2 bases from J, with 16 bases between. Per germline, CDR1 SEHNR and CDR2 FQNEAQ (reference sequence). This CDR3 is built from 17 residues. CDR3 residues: CASSLVGGGLFTDTQYF. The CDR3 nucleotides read TGTGCCAGCAGCTTAGTCGGCGGGGGCCTTTTCACAGATACGCAGTATTTT.

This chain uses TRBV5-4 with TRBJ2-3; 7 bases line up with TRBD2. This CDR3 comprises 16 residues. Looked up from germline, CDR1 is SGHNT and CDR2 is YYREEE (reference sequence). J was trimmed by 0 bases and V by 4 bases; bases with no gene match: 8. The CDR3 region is CASSPAGTTSTDTQYF. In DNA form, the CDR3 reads TGTGCCAGCAGCCCTGCCGGGACTACGAGCACAGATACGCAGTATTTT.

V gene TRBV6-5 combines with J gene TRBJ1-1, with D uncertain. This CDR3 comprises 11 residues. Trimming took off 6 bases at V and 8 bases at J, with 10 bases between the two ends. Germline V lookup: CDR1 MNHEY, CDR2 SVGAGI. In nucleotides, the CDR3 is TGTGCCAGCAGCCTCTCACCGGAAGCTTTCTTT. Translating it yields CASSLSPEAFF.

This CDR3 reads CASSSDMSGNTIYF. The CDR3, as DNA: TGCGCCAGCAGCTCGGACATGTCGGGAAACACCATATATTTT. The V gene is TRBV5-1, the J gene TRBJ1-3; possible D gene TRBD1, 5 bases. V dropped 3 bases and J dropped 4 bases, with 11 bases sitting between them. This CDR3 spans 14 amino acids. From germline, CDR1 is SGHRS and CDR2 YFSETQ.

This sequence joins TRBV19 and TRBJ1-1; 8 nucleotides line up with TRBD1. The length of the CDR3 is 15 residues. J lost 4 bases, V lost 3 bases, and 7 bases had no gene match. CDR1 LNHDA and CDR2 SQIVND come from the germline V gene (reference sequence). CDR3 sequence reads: CASSIQGAVGTEAFF. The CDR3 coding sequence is TGTGCCAGTAGTATTCAGGGGGCTGTCGGCACTGAAGCTTTCTTT.

This CDR3 is CASSTTGGYGYTF. The CDR3 nucleotides are TGTGCCAGCAGCACGACAGGGGGCTACGGCTACACCTTC. V and J are TRBV27 and TRBJ1-2; 10 bases fit TRBD1. The CDR3 consists of 13 residues. Trimming at V came to 6 bases and at J to 8 bases, leaving 6 bases not matched to a gene. The germline CDR1 and CDR2 sequences are MNHEY and SMNVEV (reference sequence).

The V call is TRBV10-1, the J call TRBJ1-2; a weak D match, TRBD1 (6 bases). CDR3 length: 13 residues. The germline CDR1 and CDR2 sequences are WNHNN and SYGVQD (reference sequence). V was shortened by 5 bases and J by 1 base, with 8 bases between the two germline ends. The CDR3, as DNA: TGCGCCAGCAGTCGACAGGTTAACTATGGCTACACCTTC. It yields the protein CASSRQVNYGYTF.

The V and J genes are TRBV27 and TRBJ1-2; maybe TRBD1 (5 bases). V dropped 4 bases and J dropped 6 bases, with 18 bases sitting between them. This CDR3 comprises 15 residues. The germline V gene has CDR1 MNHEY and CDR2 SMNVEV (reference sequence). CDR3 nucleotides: TGTGCCAGCAGTTCGGTCGACAGCCGGGGGGATGGCTACACCTTC. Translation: CASSSVDSRGDGYTF.

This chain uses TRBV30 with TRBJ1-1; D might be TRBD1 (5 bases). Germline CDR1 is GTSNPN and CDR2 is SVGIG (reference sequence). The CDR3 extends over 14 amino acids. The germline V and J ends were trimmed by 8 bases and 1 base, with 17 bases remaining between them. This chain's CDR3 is CARQPGRTNTEAFF. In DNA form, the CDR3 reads TGTGCCCGCCAACCGGGACGCACGAACACTGAAGCTTTCTTT.

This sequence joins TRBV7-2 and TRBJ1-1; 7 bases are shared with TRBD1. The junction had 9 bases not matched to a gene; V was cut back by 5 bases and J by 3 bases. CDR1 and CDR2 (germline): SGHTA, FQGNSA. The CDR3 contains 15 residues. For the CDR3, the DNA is TGTGCCAGCAGCGCCCAAGCAGGGGGAGACACTGAAGCTTTCTTT. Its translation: CASSAQAGGDTEAFF. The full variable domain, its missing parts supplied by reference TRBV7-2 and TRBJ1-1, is GAGVSQSPSNKVTEKGKDVELRCDPISGHTALYWYRQSLGQGLEFLIYFQGNSAPDKSGLPSDRFSAERTGGSVSTLTIQRTQQEDSAVYLCASSAQAGGDTEAFFGQGTRLTVV.